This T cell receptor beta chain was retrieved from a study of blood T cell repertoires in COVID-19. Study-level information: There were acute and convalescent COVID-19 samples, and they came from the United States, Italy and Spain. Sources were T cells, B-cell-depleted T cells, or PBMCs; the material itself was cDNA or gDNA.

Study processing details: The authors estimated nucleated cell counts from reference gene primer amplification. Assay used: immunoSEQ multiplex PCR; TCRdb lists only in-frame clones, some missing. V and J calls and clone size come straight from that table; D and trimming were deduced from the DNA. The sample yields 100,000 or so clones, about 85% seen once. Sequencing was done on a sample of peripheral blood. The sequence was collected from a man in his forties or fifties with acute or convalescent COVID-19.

The CDR3 nucleotides are TGTGCTAGTGGGCCCTCGGGGATGAACACTGAAGCTTTCTTT. This gives the protein CASGPSGMNTEAFF. The chain joins TRBV12-5 to TRBJ1-1; no reliable D call. CDR1 and CDR2 from the germline V gene are LGHNT and FRNRAP. The CDR3 consists of 14 residues. V was shortened by 6 bases and J by 0 bases, with 11 bases between the two germline ends. Using reference TRBV12-5 and TRBJ1-1 for the parts outside the CDR3, the full variable domain is DARVTQTPRHKVTEMGQEVTMRCQPILGHNTVFWYRQTMMQGLELLAYFRNRAPLDDSGMPKDRFSAEMPDATLATLKIQPSEPRDSAVYFCASGPSGMNTEAFFGQGTRLTVV.